This entry is about one T cell receptor (beta chain). The sample comes from a study of blood T cell repertoires in COVID-19. Study in general: The cDNA or gDNA used as material had been derived from T cells, B-cell-depleted T cells, or PBMCs.

Profiled with immunoSEQ multiplex PCR; TCRdb holds only in-frame clones, not every one. The data show roughly 300,000 clones, about 90% seen once. V gave up 1 base and J gave up 6 bases, with 22 bases separating them. The CDR3 covers 17 residues. Looked up from germline, CDR1 is SGHRS and CDR2 is YFSETQ. Self-reported history from a screening survey and questionnaire set each donor's cohort. The chain has TRBV5-1 and TRBJ2-5; D perhaps matches TRBD2 (7 bases). Sequencing used PBMCs or T cells enriched from blood (not recorded which). The TCR sequence derives from a woman in her twenties or thirties who had recovered from COVID-19. CDR3 region: CASSLSQPGRGEQTQYF. The CDR3 bases are TGCGCCAGCAGCTTGTCCCAGCCGGGGAGGGGGGAACAGACCCAGTACTTC. The variable domain in full, with the rest retrieved from reference TRBV5-1 and TRBJ2-5, is KAGVTQTPRYLIKTRGQQVTLSCSPISGHRSVSWYQQTPGQGLQFLFEYFSETQRNKGNFPGRFSGRQFSNSRSEMNVSTLELGDSALYLCASSLSQPGRGEQTQYFGPGTRLLVL.